This T cell receptor (beta chain) came from a study of blood T cell repertoires in COVID-19. About the research overall: From the United States, Italy and Spain came samples of acute and convalescent COVID-19. From T cells, B-cell-depleted T cells, or PBMCs came the material, which was cDNA or gDNA.

The authors' processing: Reference gene primer amplification yielded estimated nucleated cell counts. Here immunoSEQ multiplex PCR was the method, and the copy in TCRdb shows in-frame clones only, minus some. V and J calls and clone size are copied from that table; D and trimming were computed from the DNA. Of a few hundred thousand clones listed, 80% to 90% are singletons. Deletions cut 8 bases from V and 2 bases from J, with 28 bases between. The CDR3 is 17 residues long. Germline CDR1 is GTSNPN and CDR2 is SVGIG (reference sequence). The sample was peripheral blood. The sequence derives from a woman aged 45-65 years with acute or convalescent COVID-19. The chain joins TRBV30 to TRBJ2-7; D is perhaps TRBD2 (6 bases). Here the CDR3 reads CARTNGKLDGLTYEQYF. Here the CDR3 DNA reads TGTGCCAGGACAAACGGTAAACTGGACGGACTAACCTACGAGCAGTACTTC.